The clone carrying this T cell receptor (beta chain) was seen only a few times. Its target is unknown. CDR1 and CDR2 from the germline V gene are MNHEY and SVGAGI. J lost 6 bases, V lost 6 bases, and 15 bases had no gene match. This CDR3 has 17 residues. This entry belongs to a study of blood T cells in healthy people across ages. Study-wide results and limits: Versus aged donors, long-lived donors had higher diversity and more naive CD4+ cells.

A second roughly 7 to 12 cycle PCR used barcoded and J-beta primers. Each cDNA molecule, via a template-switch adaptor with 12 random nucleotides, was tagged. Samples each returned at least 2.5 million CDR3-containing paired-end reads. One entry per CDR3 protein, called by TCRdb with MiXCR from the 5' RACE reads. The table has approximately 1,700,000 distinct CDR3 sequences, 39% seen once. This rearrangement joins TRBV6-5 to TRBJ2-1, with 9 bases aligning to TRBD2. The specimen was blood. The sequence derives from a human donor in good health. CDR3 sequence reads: CASRYLAGREGINEQFF. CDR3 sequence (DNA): TGTGCCAGCAGATATCTAGCGGGAAGGGAGGGTATCAATGAGCAGTTCTTC.